The rows below give T cell receptor beta chains drawn from one sample of a study of T cell repertoires in cytomegalovirus infection. TCRdb ran MiXCR on the reads and lists one entry per CDR3 protein. The sample records 150,000 to 200,000 distinct CDR3 sequences, about 20% being singletons. The sequencing input was PBMCs. The receptors here all came from a human donor in good health (CMV status not recorded). Some clones in this sample may be carry-over from other donors' samples. The CDR3 runs from the conserved cysteine through the conserved F or W. A D gene is named only where the DNA matches it firmly. Not every row has a clone size; where given, it reads once, few, many or a size class.

CASSLAGREQYF,TGTGCCAGCAGCTTAGCGGGACGGGAGCAGTACTTC,many,TRBV7-9,.,TRBJ2-7
CSARDATRSSGANVLTF,TGCAGTGCTAGAGATGCTACCCGCAGCTCTGGGGCCAACGTCCTGACTTTC,.,TRBV20-1,.,TRBJ2-6
CASSLRVGNEQYF,TGTGCCAGCAGCTTGCGGGTCGGGAACGAGCAGTACTTC,few,TRBV7-6,.,TRBJ2-7
CAIRDRGPTNYGYTF,TGTGCCATCCGGGACAGGGGCCCTACTAACTATGGCTACACCTTC,.,TRBV7-8,TRBD1,TRBJ1-2
CASSEGTVSNQPQHF,TGTGCCAGCAGCGAGGGGACAGTTAGCAATCAGCCCCAGCATTTT,.,TRBV11-2,TRBD1,TRBJ1-5
CASSLAKGGYEQYF,TGTGCCAGCAGCTTAGCAAAGGGGGGCTACGAGCAGTACTTC,medium-sized,TRBV7-8,.,TRBJ2-7
CANSRGQGASYEQYF,TGTGCCAACAGCCGGGGACAGGGGGCCTCTTACGAGCAGTACTTC,.,TRBV7-2,TRBD1,TRBJ2-7
CASRATGTSGGNEQFF,TGTGCCAGCAGGGCGACCGGGACTAGCGGGGGAAATGAGCAGTTCTTC,.,TRBV7-9,TRBD2,TRBJ2-1
CASSTDRTSSYEQYF,TGTGCCAGCAGCACTGACAGAACGAGCTCCTACGAGCAGTACTTC,.,TRBV9,.,TRBJ2-7
CATSRGLAATHEQFF,TGTGCCACCAGCAGAGGACTAGCGGCTACACATGAGCAGTTCTTC,many,TRBV15,TRBD2,TRBJ2-1
CASSLAVAGGLYEQYF,TGTGCCAGCAGCTTGGCCGTGGCGGGGGGTCTATACGAGCAGTACTTC,few,TRBV5-6,TRBD2,TRBJ2-7
CASRNSYEQYF,TGTGCCAGCCGGAATTCCTACGAGCAGTACTTC,.,TRBV28,.,TRBJ2-7
CASTRDYTDTQYF,TGTGCCAGCACCAGGGACTACACAGATACGCAGTATTTT,few,TRBV28,TRBD2,TRBJ2-3
CASSLFRENEQFF,TGTGCCAGCAGTTTGTTCAGGGAAAATGAGCAGTTCTTC,many,TRBV12-3/TRBV12-4,.,TRBJ2-1
CASSNQGTDGYTF,TGTGCCAGTAGCAACCAAGGGACGGATGGCTACACCTTC,few,TRBV19,.,TRBJ1-2
CSASGGLGGTDTQYF,TGCAGTGCTAGTGGCGGGCTAGGGGGCACAGATACGCAGTATTTT,.,TRBV20-1,.,TRBJ2-3
CASSLAGLEQYF,TGTGCCAGCAGCTTAGCCGGCCTCGAGCAGTACTTC,many,TRBV7-8,.,TRBJ2-7